This TCR beta chain was captured in a study of glioma-infiltrating T cells. The iRepertoire nested amplicon-rescue multiplex PCR amplified TCR alpha and beta CDR3s from RNA. Each CDR3 protein gets one entry after TCRdb re-called the multiplex PCR reads with MiXCR. The data contain 300,000 to 400,000 distinct CDR3 sequences, approximately 42% of them seen just once; the ten biggest clones take up around 12%. This clonotype was detected only a few times. V was cut by 6 bases and J by 6 bases, with 15 bases left in between. Germline CDR1 and CDR2: DFQATT and SNEGSKA (reference sequence). The CDR3 has 13 residues.

The receptor's source is a human donor with low-grade glioma or glioblastoma, undergoing nonglioma brain surgery, or in good health (not recorded which). J is TRBJ2-1 and V is TRBV20-1; perhaps TRBD1 as D (6 bases). The material sequenced was glioma tissue, nonneoplastic brain tissue, or PBMCs (not recorded which). The chain's CDR3 is CSAEQGFSNEQFF. In DNA form, the CDR3 reads TGCAGTGCCGAGCAGGGGTTTAGCAATGAGCAGTTCTTC.